This is a list of T cell receptor beta chains from one sample in a study of blood T cells in healthy people across ages. MiXCR was run by TCRdb on the 5' RACE reads, yielding one entry per CDR3 protein. The sample contains about 290,000 distinct CDR3 sequences, less than 30% of which appear only once. The sequenced material came from blood. The receptor set was obtained from a woman aged 65 to 85 in good health. CDR3s include the opening cysteine and the closing phenylalanine or tryptophan. The D gene is left open where the match is weak. Clone sizes are given selectively: once, few, many, or a class where the clone is expanded.

CDR3	DNA	size	D	V	J
CASSWSSGVKETQYF	TGTGCCAGCAGCTGGTCTAGCGGGGTAAAAGAGACCCAGTACTTC	-	TRBD2	TRBV11-2	TRBJ2-5
CASSLGWTGITGELFF	TGCGCCAGCAGCTTGGGCTGGACAGGGATCACCGGGGAGCTGTTTTTT	many	TRBD1	TRBV5-1	TRBJ2-2
CASSPFGGRIADTQYF	TGTGCCAGCAGCCCCTTTGGCGGGAGGATCGCAGATACGCAGTATTTT	-	TRBD2	TRBV12-3/TRBV12-4	TRBJ2-3
CAIGQPQETQYF	TGTGCCATCGGACAGCCCCAAGAGACCCAGTACTTC	many	-	TRBV10-3	TRBJ2-5
CSARSGLAGSRDTQYF	TGCAGTGCTAGGAGCGGACTAGCGGGCTCTCGGGATACGCAGTATTTT	few	TRBD2	TRBV20-1	TRBJ2-3
CASSIGGYNEQFF	TGTGCCAGTAGTATTGGAGGGTACAATGAGCAGTTCTTC	few	-	TRBV19	TRBJ2-1
CASRGQLLGTGELFF	TGTGCCAGCAGGGGCCAGCTCCTCGGAACCGGGGAGCTGTTTTTT	-	-	TRBV3-1	TRBJ2-2
CATSDRFWSQQSF	TGTGCCACCAGTGATAGGTTCTGGAGCCAGCAGTCCTTC	-	-	TRBV24-1	TRBJ2-7
CASNGRLTYEQYF	TGTGCCAGCAACGGAAGGCTTACCTACGAGCAGTACTTC	-	-	TRBV2	TRBJ2-7
CASSATGTGAYEQYF	TGCGCCAGCAGCGCCACCGGGACAGGGGCCTACGAGCAGTACTTC	few	TRBD1	TRBV5-1	TRBJ2-7
CASTLTGGRGETQYF	TGTGCCAGCACCTTGACAGGGGGCAGAGGCGAGACCCAGTACTTC	-	TRBD1	TRBV6-2/TRBV6-3	TRBJ2-5
CASSLEGQNEKLFF	TGCGCCAGCAGCTTGGAGGGACAGAATGAAAAACTGTTTTTT	few	TRBD1	TRBV5-1	TRBJ1-4
CASSPFEWEGHEQYF	TGTGCCAGCAGCCCCTTTGAGTGGGAGGGCCACGAGCAGTACTTC	-	TRBD2	TRBV14	TRBJ2-7
CSVEGNLAPQYF	TGCAGCGTTGAAGGGAATCTAGCGCCGCAGTATTTT	-	-	TRBV29-1	TRBJ2-3
CASRLLAGEGDEQFF	TGTGCCAGCAGACTACTAGCGGGAGAAGGGGATGAGCAGTTCTTC	-	TRBD2	TRBV7-9	TRBJ2-1
CASSVRGTGDVEQFF	TGTGCCAGCAGCGTTAGAGGGACAGGGGACGTTGAGCAGTTCTTC	many	TRBD1	TRBV9	TRBJ2-1
CASNDPYSNQPQHF	TGTGCCAGCAACGACCCTTATAGCAATCAGCCCCAGCATTTT	-	-	TRBV2	TRBJ1-5
CASRTMGSATNEKLFF	TGTGCCAGCAGGACGATGGGGTCTGCAACTAATGAAAAACTGTTTTTT	-	-	TRBV6-6	TRBJ1-4
CASSLELESPQHF	TGTGCCAGCAGCTTAGAGTTGGAATCGCCCCAGCATTTT	-	-	TRBV7-2	TRBJ1-5
CTSSALWGRFLSGANVLTF	TGTACCAGCAGTGCTCTCTGGGGCAGGTTCCTCTCTGGGGCCAACGTCCTGACTTTC	-	-	TRBV7-9	TRBJ2-6
CASSLGGGAGELFF	TGTGCCAGCAGCTTGGGAGGTGGGGCCGGGGAGCTGTTTTTT	-	-	TRBV11-2	TRBJ2-2
CASSPGLAANNEQFF	TGTGCCAGCAGCCCGGGGCTAGCGGCAAACAATGAGCAGTTCTTC	many	TRBD2	TRBV7-9	TRBJ2-1